The rows below give T cell receptor beta chains drawn from one sample of a study of beta chain features in type 1 diabetes. TCRdb's table, derived via immunoSEQ multiplex PCR, lists solely in-frame clones and lacks some. Among 430,000 or so clones listed, about an eighth were seen once. Sequencing was performed on naive CD4+ T cells from blood. The receptors here all came from a woman under 30 in good health. Each CDR3 is given with its conserved first and last residue. The D gene is left open where the match is weak. Size values are once, few and many counts, or a class for expanded clones, and some rows have none.

length | J | D | V | size | CDR3 | DNA
14 | TRBJ2-3 | NA | TRBV5-1 | NA | CASRAGGYTDTQYF | TGCGCCAGCAGAGCTGGGGGATACACAGATACGCAGTATTTT
15 | TRBJ1-2 | TRBD1 | TRBV6-5 | few | CASSYAATGFFGYTF | TGTGCCAGCAGTTACGCGGCGACAGGGTTCTTCGGCTACACCTTC
18 | TRBJ2-6 | NA | TRBV11-1 | NA | CASSLQTGRSSGANVLTF | TGTGCCAGCAGCCTACAGACAGGGAGGAGTTCTGGGGCCAACGTCCTGACTTTC
15 | TRBJ1-1 | TRBD1 | TRBV7-2 | NA | CASSRDRARNTEAFF | TGTGCCAGCAGCCGGGACAGGGCGAGGAACACTGAAGCTTTCTTT
14 | TRBJ1-3 | NA | TRBV9 | NA | CASSVAESGNTIYF | TGTGCCAGCAGCGTAGCGGAATCTGGAAACACCATATATTTT
13 | TRBJ2-5 | NA | TRBV2 | NA | CASRGRTGETQYF | TGTGCCAGCAGGGGGAGAACCGGCGAGACCCAGTACTTC
18 | TRBJ2-6 | NA | TRBV10-3 | few | CAIRLKYKSESGANVLTF | TGTGCCATCAGGCTAAAGTACAAATCCGAGTCTGGGGCCAACGTCCTGACTTTC
14 | TRBJ2-7 | NA | TRBV7-9 | few | CASSLERRTYEQYF | TGTGCCAGCAGCTTAGAGCGGCGAACCTACGAGCAGTACTTC
12 | TRBJ1-4 | NA | TRBV7-9 | few | CALGGRGEKLFF | TGTGCCCTGGGGGGACGAGGGGAAAAACTGTTTTTT
15 | TRBJ2-2 | TRBD2 | TRBV5-4 | NA | CASSFPSGDTGELFF | TGTGCCAGCAGCTTCCCCAGCGGGGACACCGGGGAGCTGTTTTTT
14 | TRBJ1-1 | NA | TRBV4-2 | NA | CASSSGDRNTEAFF | TGTGCCAGCAGTTCAGGGGATAGGAACACTGAAGCTTTCTTT
13 | TRBJ1-2 | NA | TRBV9 | few | CASSVEGRDGYTF | TGTGCCAGCAGCGTAGAAGGGAGAGATGGCTACACCTTC
19 | TRBJ1-1 | TRBD1 | TRBV9 | NA | CASSVGPQTGGLMNTEAFF | TGTGCCAGCAGCGTAGGTCCCCAGACAGGGGGCCTGATGAACACTGAAGCTTTCTTT
12 | TRBJ2-1 | NA | TRBV7-2 | few | CASRRGLNEQFF | TGTGCCAGCAGACGCGGACTTAATGAGCAGTTCTTC
13 | TRBJ2-7 | NA | TRBV14 | NA | CASSPGQTYEQYF | TGTGCCAGCAGCCCCGGACAGACTTACGAGCAGTACTTC
16 | TRBJ2-4 | NA | TRBV4-1 | few | CASSLSITPAKNIQYF | TGCGCCAGCAGCCTAAGTATTACCCCGGCCAAAAACATTCAGTACTTC
15 | TRBJ2-1 | NA | TRBV5-6 | few | CASSPGTVSYNEQFF | TGTGCCAGCAGCCCCGGGACGGTCTCCTACAATGAGCAGTTCTTC
14 | TRBJ2-1 | TRBD2 | TRBV29-1 | NA | CSVRGGLSDNEQFF | TGCAGCGTGCGGGGGGGACTGTCTGACAATGAGCAGTTCTTC
14 | TRBJ2-1 | NA | TRBV30 | NA | CAWSRGMGGNEQFF | TGTGCCTGGAGTCGCGGGATGGGAGGCAATGAGCAGTTCTTC
16 | TRBJ2-1 | NA | TRBV4-3 | few | CASSQDRATFSNEQFF | TGCGCCAGCAGCCAAGATCGGGCTACTTTCTCCAATGAGCAGTTCTTC
17 | TRBJ1-2 | TRBD1 | TRBV29-1 | many | CSVEDAPGQGWNYGYTF | TGCAGCGTTGAAGACGCGCCGGGACAGGGGTGGAACTATGGCTACACCTTC
16 | TRBJ2-1 | NA | TRBV7-3 | NA | CASSLGPSGTYNEQFF | TGTGCCAGCAGCTTAGGTCCCTCGGGGACCTACAATGAGCAGTTCTTC
14 | TRBJ2-3 | NA | TRBV5-1 | NA | CASSTLKPTDTQYF | TGCGCCAGCAGCACTCTTAAACCCACAGATACGCAGTATTTT
16 | TRBJ2-3 | TRBD2 | TRBV4-1 | NA | CASSQAASGRTDTQYF | TGCGCCAGCAGCCAAGCAGCTAGCGGGCGCACAGATACGCAGTATTTT
13 | TRBJ1-5 | NA | TRBV6-6 | NA | CASSYGFFQPQHF | TGTGCCAGCAGTTACGGGTTCTTTCAGCCCCAGCATTTT
9 | TRBJ2-3 | NA | TRBV11-2 | NA | CASGDTQYF | TGTGCCAGCGGAGATACGCAGTATTTT
14 | TRBJ2-7 | NA | TRBV11-1 | NA | CASSFPQRTYEQYF | TGTGCCAGCAGCTTTCCCCAGAGGACCTACGAGCAGTACTTC
14 | TRBJ1-5 | NA | TRBV15 | few | CATSRSGQDQPQHF | TGTGCCACCAGCAGATCCGGACAAGATCAGCCCCAGCATTTT
14 | TRBJ1-6 | NA | TRBV25-1 | NA | CASSGRRRDSPLHF | TGTGCCAGCAGTGGACGCCGGAGGGATTCACCCCTCCACTTT
13 | TRBJ1-1 | TRBD1 | TRBV27 | NA | CASSLNADRAAFF | TGTGCCAGCAGTTTAAATGCCGACAGGGCAGCTTTCTTT
14 | TRBJ1-1 | TRBD1 | TRBV7-2 | NA | CASRYRDRVAEAFF | TGTGCCAGCAGGTACCGGGACAGGGTTGCTGAAGCTTTCTTT
15 | TRBJ2-5 | TRBD1 | TRBV25-1 | NA | CASSDPGTGEETQYF | TGTGCCAGCAGTGACCCCGGGACAGGGGAAGAGACCCAGTACTTC
14 | TRBJ2-1 | TRBD1 | TRBV2 | few | CASSDMTGYSEQFF | TGTGCCAGCAGTGACATGACAGGGTATAGTGAGCAGTTCTTC
18 | TRBJ2-2 | NA | TRBV4-2 | NA | CASSRTGSRVSGSGELFF | TGTGCCAGCAGCCGAACAGGATCTCGAGTGTCGGGGTCCGGGGAGCTGTTTTTT
13 | TRBJ1-5 | NA | TRBV6-5 | NA | CASSPFGVQPQHF | TGTGCCAGCAGCCCGTTTGGTGTTCAGCCCCAGCATTTT
15 | TRBJ2-3 | NA | TRBV7-7 | NA | CASSLVRGGTDTQYF | TGTGCCAGCAGCTTAGTGCGGGGAGGCACAGATACGCAGTATTTT
14 | TRBJ2-3 | TRBD2 | TRBV15 | NA | CATSLSGGTDTQYF | TGTGCCACCAGCTTAAGCGGGGGAACAGATACGCAGTATTTT
14 | TRBJ1-1 | NA | TRBV12-5 | NA | CASGTSTGFTEAFF | TGTGCTAGTGGGACCTCCACAGGGTTCACTGAAGCTTTCTTT
16 | TRBJ1-4 | NA | TRBV7-6 | NA | CASSSGGRGPNEKLFF | TGTGCCAGCAGCTCAGGCGGTAGGGGCCCCAATGAAAAACTGTTTTTT
15 | TRBJ1-6 | NA | TRBV4-3 | few | CASTGRSSYNSPLHF | TGCGCCTCGACGGGCAGGAGCTCCTATAATTCACCCCTCCACTTT
14 | TRBJ2-7 | TRBD2 | TRBV25-1 | NA | CASRPLADDYEQYF | TGTGCCAGCAGACCACTAGCGGATGACTACGAGCAGTACTTC
14 | TRBJ2-1 | NA | TRBV25-1 | few | CASSESLGQNEQFF | TGTGCCAGCAGTGAATCTCTCGGGCAGAATGAGCAGTTCTTC
14 | TRBJ1-1 | NA | TRBV4-1 | once | CASSQVGSGVEAFF | TGCGCCAGCAGCCAAGTCGGAAGTGGGGTCGAAGCTTTCTTT
16 | TRBJ2-3 | NA | TRBV5-1 | few | CASSPGGDSSTDTQYF | TGCGCCAGCAGCCCTGGAGGGGACAGCTCAACAGATACGCAGTATTTT
16 | TRBJ1-6 | TRBD1 | TRBV13 | NA | CASSRQGSSYNSPLHF | TGTGCCAGCAGCCGACAGGGCAGCTCCTATAATTCACCCCTCCACTTT
16 | TRBJ2-1 | NA | TRBV28 | few | CASSLFPGLALDEQFF | TGTGCCAGCAGTTTATTCCCGGGATTGGCGCTCGATGAGCAGTTCTTC
15 | TRBJ2-3 | NA | TRBV6-6 | few | CASSSGPFRTDTQYF | TGTGCCAGCAGCTCCGGACCCTTCCGCACAGATACGCAGTATTTT
15 | TRBJ2-7 | NA | TRBV29-1 | NA | CSVEDRGGSGKEQYF | TGCAGCGTTGAAGATCGGGGCGGCTCGGGAAAGGAGCAGTACTTC
16 | TRBJ2-3 | TRBD1 | TRBV9 | few | CASSPGTGSITDTQYF | TGTGCCAGCAGCCCCGGGACAGGCAGTATCACAGATACGCAGTATTTT
14 | TRBJ2-5 | TRBD2 | TRBV7-2 | NA | CASSFQRGQETQYF | TGTGCCAGCAGCTTCCAGCGGGGCCAAGAGACCCAGTACTTC
12 | TRBJ2-3 | NA | TRBV23-1 | NA | CASTPTRHTQYF | TGCGCCAGCACTCCGACTAGGCATACGCAGTATTTT
13 | TRBJ1-4 | NA | TRBV10-3 | few | CATQSATNEKLFF | TGTGCCACCCAGAGTGCAACTAATGAAAAACTGTTTTTT
15 | TRBJ2-6 | NA | TRBV28 | NA | CASSGYSSGANVLTF | TGTGCCAGCAGTGGGTATAGCTCTGGGGCCAACGTCCTGACTTTC
16 | TRBJ2-7 | TRBD1 | TRBV4-2 | NA | CASSHLQTGSYYEQYF | TGTGCCAGCAGCCACCTCCAGACAGGGTCCTACTACGAGCAGTACTTC
17 | TRBJ2-4 | NA | TRBV7-8 | few | CASSLARLGLAKNIQYF | TGTGCCAGCAGCTTAGCGCGGTTGGGTTTAGCCAAAAACATTCAGTACTTC
14 | TRBJ2-7 | NA | TRBV5-1 | NA | CASSLGQSSYEQYF | TGCGCCAGCAGCTTGGGACAGTCTTCCTACGAGCAGTACTTC
14 | TRBJ2-7 | NA | TRBV5-1 | NA | CASSSPTGTYEQYF | TGCGCCAGCAGCTCACCTACAGGAACCTACGAGCAGTACTTC
13 | TRBJ1-6 | NA | TRBV4-3 | few | CASSRQYNSPLHF | TGCGCCAGCAGCCGGCAGTATAATTCACCCCTCCACTTT
17 | TRBJ1-4 | NA | TRBV19 | few | CASRRSGPVGTGEKLFF | TGTGCCAGTAGGAGGTCGGGGCCTGTGGGTACGGGTGAAAAACTGTTTTTT
18 | TRBJ2-3 | TRBD2 | TRBV7-9 | few | CASSLDTLAGASTDTQYF | TGTGCCAGCAGCTTAGACACGCTAGCGGGAGCGAGCACAGATACGCAGTATTTT